This TCR beta chain comes out of a study of long-term antiretroviral therapy in people with HIV. V lost 2 bases, J lost 12 bases, and 11 bases lay in between. This CDR3 is 13 amino acids long. Germline V gene sequence: CDR1 MNHNS, CDR2 SASEGT. It was version v3.0 of the immunoSEQ assay that was run at survey level. The data were produced by immunoSEQ multiplex PCR, yet TCRdb's version contains in-frame clones alone and is incomplete. The table shows 25,000 to 35,000 clones, with roughly 73% occurring only once. This chain connects TRBV6-1 to TRBJ1-6; D remains ambiguous. The material sequenced was unsorted PBMCs, taken 1.5 years before starting antiretroviral therapy. The source is a man between 18 and 29 years old with HIV. The CDR3 here is CASSERGLGPLHF. CDR3 DNA sequence: TGTGCCAGCAGTGAACGTGGCCTAGGACCCCTCCACTTT.